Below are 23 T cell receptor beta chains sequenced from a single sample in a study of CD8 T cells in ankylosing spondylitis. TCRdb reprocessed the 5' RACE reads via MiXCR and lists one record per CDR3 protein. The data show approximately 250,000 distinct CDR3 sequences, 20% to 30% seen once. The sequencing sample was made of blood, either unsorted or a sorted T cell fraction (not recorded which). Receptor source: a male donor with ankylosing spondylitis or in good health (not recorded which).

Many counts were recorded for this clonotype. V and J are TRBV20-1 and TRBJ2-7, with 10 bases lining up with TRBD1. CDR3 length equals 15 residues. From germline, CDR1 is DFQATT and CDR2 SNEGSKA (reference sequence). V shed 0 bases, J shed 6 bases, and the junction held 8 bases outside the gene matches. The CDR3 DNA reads TGCAGTGCTAGAGATCCGAGACAGGGGGCAGGCGAGCAGTACTTC. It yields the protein CSARDPRQGAGEQYF.

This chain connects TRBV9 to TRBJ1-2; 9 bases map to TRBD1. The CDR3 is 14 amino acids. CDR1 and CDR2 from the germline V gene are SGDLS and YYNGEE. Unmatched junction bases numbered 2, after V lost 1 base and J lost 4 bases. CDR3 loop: CASSVRTGVYGYTF. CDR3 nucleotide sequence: TGTGCCAGCAGCGTACGGACAGGGGTCTATGGCTACACCTTC.

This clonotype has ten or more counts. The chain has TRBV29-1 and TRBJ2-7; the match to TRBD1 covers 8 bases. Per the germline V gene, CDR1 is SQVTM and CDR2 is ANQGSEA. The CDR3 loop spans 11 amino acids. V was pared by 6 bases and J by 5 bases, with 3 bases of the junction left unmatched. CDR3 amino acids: CSVDRGNEQYF. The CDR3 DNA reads TGCAGCGTAGACAGGGGAAACGAGCAGTACTTC.

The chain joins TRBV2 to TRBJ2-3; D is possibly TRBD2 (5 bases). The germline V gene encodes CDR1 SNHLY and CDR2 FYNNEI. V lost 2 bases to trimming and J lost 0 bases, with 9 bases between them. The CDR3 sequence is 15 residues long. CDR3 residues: CASSELATSTDTQYF. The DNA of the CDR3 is TGTGCCAGCAGTGAACTAGCCACTAGCACAGATACGCAGTATTTT. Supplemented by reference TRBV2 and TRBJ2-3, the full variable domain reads EPEVTQTPSHQVTQMGQEVILRCVPISNHLYFYWYRQILGQKVEFLVSFYNNEISEKSEIFDDQFSVERPDGSNFTLKIRSTKLEDSAMYFCASSELATSTDTQYFGPGTRLTVL.

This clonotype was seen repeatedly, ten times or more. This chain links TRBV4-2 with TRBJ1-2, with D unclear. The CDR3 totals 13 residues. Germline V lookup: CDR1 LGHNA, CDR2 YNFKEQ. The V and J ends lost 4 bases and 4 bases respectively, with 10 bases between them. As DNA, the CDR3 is TGTGCCAGCAGCCCGGACGGAACCTATGGCTACACCTTC. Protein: CASSPDGTYGYTF.

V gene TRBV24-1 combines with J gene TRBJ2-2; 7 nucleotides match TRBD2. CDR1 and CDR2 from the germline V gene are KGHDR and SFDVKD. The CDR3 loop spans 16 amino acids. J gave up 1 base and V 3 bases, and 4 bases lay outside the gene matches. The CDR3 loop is CATSDPGGGNTGELFF. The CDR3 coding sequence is TGTGCCACCAGTGATCCTGGCGGGGGGAACACCGGGGAGCTGTTTTTT.

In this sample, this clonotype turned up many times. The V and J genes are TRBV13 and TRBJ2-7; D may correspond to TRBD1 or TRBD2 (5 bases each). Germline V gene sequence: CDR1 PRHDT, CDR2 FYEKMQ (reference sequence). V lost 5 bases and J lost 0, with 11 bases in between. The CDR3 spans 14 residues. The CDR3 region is CASSRRGVSYEQYF. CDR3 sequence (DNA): TGTGCCAGCAGCCGCCGAGGGGTCTCCTACGAGCAGTACTTC. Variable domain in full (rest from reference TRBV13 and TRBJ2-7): AAGVIQSPRHLIKEKRETATLKCYPIPRHDTVYWYQQGPGQDPQFLISFYEKMQSDKGSIPDRFSAQQFSDYHSELNMSSLELGDSALYFCASSRRGVSYEQYFGPGTRLTVT.

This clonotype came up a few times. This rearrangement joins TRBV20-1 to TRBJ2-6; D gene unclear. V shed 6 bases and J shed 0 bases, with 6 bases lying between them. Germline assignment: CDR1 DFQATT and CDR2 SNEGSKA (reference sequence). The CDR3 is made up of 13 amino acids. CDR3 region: CSAWSSGANVLTF. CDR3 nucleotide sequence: TGCAGTGCGTGGAGCTCTGGGGCCAACGTCCTGACTTTC.

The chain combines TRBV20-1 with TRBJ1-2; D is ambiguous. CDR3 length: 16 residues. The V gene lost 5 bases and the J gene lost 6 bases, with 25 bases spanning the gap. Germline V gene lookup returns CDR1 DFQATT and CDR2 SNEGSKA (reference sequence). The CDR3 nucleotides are TGCAGTGCTCCAGAGAGTAGTCGTGGATTAGGCCATGGCTACACCTTC. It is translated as CSAPESSRGLGHGYTF.

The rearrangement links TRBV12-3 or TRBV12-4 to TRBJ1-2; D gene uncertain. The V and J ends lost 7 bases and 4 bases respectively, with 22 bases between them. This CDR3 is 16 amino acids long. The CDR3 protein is CASTIGRRLTAYGYTF. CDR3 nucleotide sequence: TGTGCCAGCACCATCGGCCGGCGTTTGACGGCCTATGGCTACACCTTC.

CDR3 DNA: TGCAGTGCTGACCACCGGGGGGCCACAGATACGCAGTATTTT. Its protein is CSADHRGATDTQYF. The chain recombines TRBV20-1 with TRBJ2-3, with a tentative D call TRBD2 (7 bases). Deletions cut 5 bases from V and 2 bases from J, with 14 bases between. Germline CDR1 reads DFQATT; CDR2 reads SNEGSKA (reference sequence). CDR3 length equals 14 residues.

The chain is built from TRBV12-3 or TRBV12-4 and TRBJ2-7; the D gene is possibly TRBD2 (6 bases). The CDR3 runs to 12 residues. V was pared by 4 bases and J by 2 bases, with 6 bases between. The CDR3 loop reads CASSWGAYEQYF. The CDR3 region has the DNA TGTGCCAGCAGTTGGGGGGCCTACGAGCAGTACTTC.

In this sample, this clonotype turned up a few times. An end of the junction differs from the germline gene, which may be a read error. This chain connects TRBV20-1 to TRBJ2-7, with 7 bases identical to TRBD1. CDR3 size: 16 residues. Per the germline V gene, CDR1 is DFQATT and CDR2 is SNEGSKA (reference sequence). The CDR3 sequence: CCARDPRTGLWNEQYF. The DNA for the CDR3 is TGCTGTGCTAGAGACCCTCGGACAGGTCTTTGGAACGAGCAGTACTTC.

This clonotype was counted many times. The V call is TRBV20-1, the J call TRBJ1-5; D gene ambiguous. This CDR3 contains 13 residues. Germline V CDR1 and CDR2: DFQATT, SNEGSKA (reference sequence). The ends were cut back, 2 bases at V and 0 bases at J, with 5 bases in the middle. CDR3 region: CSARQLSNQPQHF. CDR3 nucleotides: TGCAGTGCTAGACAGCTTAGCAATCAGCCCCAGCATTTT.

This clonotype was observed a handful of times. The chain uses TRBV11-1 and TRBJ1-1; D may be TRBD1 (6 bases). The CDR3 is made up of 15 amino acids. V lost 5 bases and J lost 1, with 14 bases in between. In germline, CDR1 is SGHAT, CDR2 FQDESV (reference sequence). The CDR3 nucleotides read TGTGCCAGCAGCCCACAAACAGGGCCGAACACTGAAGCTTTCTTT. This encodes CASSPQTGPNTEAFF. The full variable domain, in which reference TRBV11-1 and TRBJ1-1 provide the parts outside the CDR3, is EAEVAQSPRYKITEKSQAVAFWCDPISGHATLYWYRQILGQGPELLVQFQDESVVDDSQLPKDRFSAERLKGVDSTLKIQPAELGDSAMYLCASSPQTGPNTEAFFGQGTRLTVV.

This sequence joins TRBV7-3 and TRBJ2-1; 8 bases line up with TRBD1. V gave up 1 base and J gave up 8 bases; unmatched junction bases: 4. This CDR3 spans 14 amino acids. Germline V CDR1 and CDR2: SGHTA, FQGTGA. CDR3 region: CASSLSPGGDEQFF. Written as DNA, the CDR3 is TGTGCCAGCAGCTTAAGTCCAGGGGGCGATGAGCAGTTCTTC.

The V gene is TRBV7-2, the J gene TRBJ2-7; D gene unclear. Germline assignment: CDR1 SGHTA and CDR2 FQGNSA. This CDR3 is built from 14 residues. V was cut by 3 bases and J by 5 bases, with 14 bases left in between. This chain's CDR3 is CASSLVSPRDEQYF. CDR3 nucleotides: TGTGCCAGCAGCTTGGTATCCCCCCGGGACGAGCAGTACTTC.

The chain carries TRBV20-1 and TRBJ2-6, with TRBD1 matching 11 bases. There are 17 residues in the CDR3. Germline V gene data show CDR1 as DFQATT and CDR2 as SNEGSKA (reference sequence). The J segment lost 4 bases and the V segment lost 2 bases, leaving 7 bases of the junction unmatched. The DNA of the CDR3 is TGCAGTGCTAGAACCGGACAGGGGGCGCACGGGGCCAACGTCCTGACTTTC. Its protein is CSARTGQGAHGANVLTF.

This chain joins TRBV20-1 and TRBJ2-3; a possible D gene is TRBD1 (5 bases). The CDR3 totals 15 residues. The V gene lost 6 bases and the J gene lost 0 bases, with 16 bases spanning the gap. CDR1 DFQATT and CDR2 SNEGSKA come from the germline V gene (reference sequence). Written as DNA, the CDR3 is TGCAGTGCCCCCTCTGGTGGGGCTAGCACAGATACGCAGTATTTT. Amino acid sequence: CSAPSGGASTDTQYF.

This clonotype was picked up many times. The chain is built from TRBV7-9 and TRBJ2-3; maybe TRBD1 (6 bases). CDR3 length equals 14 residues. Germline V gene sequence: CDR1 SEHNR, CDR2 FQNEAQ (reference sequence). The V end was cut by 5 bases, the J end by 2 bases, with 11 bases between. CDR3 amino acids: CASSRDTDTDTQYF. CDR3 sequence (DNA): TGTGCCAGCAGCCGGGACACGGACACAGATACGCAGTATTTT.

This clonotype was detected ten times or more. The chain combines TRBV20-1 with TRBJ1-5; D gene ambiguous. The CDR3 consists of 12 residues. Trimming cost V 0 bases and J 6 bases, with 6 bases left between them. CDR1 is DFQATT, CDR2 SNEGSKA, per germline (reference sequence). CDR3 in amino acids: CSAREGTQPQHF. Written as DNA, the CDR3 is TGCAGTGCTAGAGAGGGAACTCAGCCCCAGCATTTT.

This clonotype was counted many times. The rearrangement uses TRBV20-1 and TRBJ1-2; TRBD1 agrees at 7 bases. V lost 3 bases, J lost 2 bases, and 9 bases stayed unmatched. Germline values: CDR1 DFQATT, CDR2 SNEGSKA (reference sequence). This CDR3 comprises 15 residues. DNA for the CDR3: TGCAGTGCTAGTGAGCCGGGACAGCGGAACTATGGCTACACCTTC. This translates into CSASEPGQRNYGYTF.

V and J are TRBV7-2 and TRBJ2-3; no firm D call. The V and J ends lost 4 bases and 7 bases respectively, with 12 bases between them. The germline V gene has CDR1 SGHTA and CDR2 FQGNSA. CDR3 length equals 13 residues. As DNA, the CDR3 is TGTGCCAGCAGCTCCTCTCCCGCCCATACGCAGTATTTT. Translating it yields CASSSSPAHTQYF.